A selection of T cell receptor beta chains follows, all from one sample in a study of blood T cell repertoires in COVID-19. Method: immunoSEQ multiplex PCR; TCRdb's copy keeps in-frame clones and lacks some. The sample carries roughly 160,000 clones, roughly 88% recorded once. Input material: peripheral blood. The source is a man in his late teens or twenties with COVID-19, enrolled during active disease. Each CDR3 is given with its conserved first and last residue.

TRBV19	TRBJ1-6	CASSTWTGVESPLHF
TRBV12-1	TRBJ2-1	CASSSGTRTVYNEQFF
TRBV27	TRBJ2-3	CASGRLAGGIDTQYF
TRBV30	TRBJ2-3	CASLLVPADTQYF
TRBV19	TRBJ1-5	CASSPHNQPQHF
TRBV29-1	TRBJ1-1	CSVDMSRNTEAFF
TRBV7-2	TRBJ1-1	CASSLHLPGMNTEAFF
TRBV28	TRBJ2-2	CASSLYPGSSGGELFF
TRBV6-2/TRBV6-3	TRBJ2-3	CASSYYTTRTDTQYF
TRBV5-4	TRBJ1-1	CASSLALNTEAFF
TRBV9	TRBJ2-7	CASSASSGYSSYEQYF
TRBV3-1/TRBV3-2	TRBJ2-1	CASSPLRSGPSYNEQFF
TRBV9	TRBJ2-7	CASSPRSSGFNEQYF
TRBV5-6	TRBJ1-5	CASRFGGSNQPQHF
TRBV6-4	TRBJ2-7	CASSEVAGGFYEQYF
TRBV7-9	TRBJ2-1	CASSASGSTYNEQFF
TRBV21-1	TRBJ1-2	CASSMEFLDYGYTF
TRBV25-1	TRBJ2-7	CASSEWARGYEQYF
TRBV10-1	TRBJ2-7	CASNWTVSYEQYF
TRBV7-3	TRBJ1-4	CASSPTGATNEKLFF
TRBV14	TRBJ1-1	CASSQEWQNTEAFF
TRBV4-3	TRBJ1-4	CASSRGASNEKLLF
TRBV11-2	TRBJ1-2	CASSLVYLGGTRDGYTF
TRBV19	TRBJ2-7	CASSFGTGPYEQYF
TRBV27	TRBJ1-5	CASSLAGNQPQHF
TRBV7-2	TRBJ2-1	CASSPRPSGSMYNEQFF
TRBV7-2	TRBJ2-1	CASSLASTSYNEQFF
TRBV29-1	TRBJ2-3	CSAPGLERRYF
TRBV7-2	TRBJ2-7	CASDNPGLAGGDRYEQYF
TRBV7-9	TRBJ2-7	CASSLAGQHYEQYF
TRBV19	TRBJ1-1	CASSIREGIEAFF
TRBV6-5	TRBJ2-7	CASSFTSGSYEQYF
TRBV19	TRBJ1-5	CAHKDRICLWSNQPQHF
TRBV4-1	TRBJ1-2	CASSQPLKGYYGYTF
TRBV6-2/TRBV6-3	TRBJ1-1	CASSPSGQREAFF
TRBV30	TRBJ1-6	CAWSWAGTASPLHF
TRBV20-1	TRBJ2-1	CSASLMREGDEQFF
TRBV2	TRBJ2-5	CASRIGLQETQYF
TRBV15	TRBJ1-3	CATSRDRRGNTIYF
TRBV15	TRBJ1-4	CATSRDATATNEKLLF
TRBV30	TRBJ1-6	CAWSRQGNSPLHF
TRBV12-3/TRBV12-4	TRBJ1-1	CASSSGTFTEAFF
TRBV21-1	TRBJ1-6	CASSTLPRGDNSPLHF
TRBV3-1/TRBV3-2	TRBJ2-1	CASSPLFRGPYNEQFF
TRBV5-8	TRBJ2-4	CASSLLVEVPGAKNIQYF
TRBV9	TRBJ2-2	CASSGTGTVNTGELFF
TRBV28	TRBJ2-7	CASSLMSRDLFQYF
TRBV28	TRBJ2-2	CASTTTGDTGELFF
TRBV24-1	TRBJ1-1	CATSAGGTREAEAFF
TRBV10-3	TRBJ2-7	CAISERDSYEQYF
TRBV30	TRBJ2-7	CAWRREIPYEQYF
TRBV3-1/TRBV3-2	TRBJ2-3	CASSQPTGTGGLFTDTQYF
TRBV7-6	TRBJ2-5	CASSSGIQETQYF